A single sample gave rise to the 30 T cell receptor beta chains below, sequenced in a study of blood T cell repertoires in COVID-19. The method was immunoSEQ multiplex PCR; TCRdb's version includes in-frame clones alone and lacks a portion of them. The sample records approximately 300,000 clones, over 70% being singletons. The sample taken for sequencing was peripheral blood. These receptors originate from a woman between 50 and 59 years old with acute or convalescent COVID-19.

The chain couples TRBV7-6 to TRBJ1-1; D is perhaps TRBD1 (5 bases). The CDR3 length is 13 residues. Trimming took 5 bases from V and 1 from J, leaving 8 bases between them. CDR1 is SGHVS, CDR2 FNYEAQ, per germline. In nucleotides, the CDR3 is TGTGCCAGCAGCCCCGGACAGAACACTGAAGCTTTCTTT. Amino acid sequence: CASSPGQNTEAFF.

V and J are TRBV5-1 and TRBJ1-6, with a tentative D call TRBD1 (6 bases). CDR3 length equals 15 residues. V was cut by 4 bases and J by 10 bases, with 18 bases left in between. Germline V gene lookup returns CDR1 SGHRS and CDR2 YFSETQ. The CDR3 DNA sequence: TGCGCCAGCAGCGCGGCGACAGGCGGGGGGTCACCCCTCCACTTT. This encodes CASSAATGGGSPLHF.

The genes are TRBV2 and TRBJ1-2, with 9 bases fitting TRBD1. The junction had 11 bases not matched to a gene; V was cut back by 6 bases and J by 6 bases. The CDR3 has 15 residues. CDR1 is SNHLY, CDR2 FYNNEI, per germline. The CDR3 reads CASRELKTGGDGYTF. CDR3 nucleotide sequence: TGTGCCAGCAGAGAACTCAAGACAGGGGGTGATGGCTACACCTTC.

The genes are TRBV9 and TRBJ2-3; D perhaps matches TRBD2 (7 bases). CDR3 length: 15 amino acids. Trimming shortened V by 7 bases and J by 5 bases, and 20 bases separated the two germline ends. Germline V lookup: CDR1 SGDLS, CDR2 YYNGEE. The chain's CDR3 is CASSRLGGRIDTQYF. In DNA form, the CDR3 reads TGTGCCAGCTCCCGCTTGGGGGGGCGTATAGATACGCAGTATTTT.

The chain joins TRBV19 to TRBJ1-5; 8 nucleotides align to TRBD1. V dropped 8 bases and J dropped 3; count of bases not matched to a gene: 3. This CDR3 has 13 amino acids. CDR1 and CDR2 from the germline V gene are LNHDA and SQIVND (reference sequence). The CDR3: CASGDRINQPQHF. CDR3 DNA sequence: TGTGCCAGTGGGGACAGGATCAATCAGCCCCAGCATTTT.

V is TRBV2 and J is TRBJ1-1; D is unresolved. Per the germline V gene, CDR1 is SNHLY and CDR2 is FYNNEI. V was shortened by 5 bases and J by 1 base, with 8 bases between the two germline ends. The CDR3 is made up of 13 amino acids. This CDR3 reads CASSMGRNTEAFF. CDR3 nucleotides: TGTGCCAGCAGTATGGGCAGGAACACTGAAGCTTTCTTT. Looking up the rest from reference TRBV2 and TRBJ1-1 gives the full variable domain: EPEVTQTPSHQVTQMGQEVILRCVPISNHLYFYWYRQILGQKVEFLVSFYNNEISEKSEIFDDQFSVERPDGSNFTLKIRSTKLEDSAMYFCASSMGRNTEAFFGQGTRLTVV.

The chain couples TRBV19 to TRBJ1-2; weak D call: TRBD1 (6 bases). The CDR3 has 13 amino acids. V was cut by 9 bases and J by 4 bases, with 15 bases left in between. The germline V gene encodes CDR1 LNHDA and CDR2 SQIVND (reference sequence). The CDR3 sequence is CASQMDSLYGYTF. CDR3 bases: TGTGCCAGCCAAATGGACAGCCTCTATGGCTACACCTTC.

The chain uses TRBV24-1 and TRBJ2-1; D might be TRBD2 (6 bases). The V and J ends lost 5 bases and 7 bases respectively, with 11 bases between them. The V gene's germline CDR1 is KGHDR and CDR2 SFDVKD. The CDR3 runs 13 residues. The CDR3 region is CATSAGVRNEQFF. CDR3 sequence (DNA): TGTGCCACCAGTGCGGGGGTAAGGAATGAGCAGTTCTTC.

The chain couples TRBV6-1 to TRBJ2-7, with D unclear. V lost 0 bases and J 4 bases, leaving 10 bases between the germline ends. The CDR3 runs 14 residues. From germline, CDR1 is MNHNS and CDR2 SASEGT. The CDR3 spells CASSEAASEYEQYV. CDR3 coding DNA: TGTGCCAGCAGTGAAGCGGCATCAGAATACGAGCAGTACGTC.

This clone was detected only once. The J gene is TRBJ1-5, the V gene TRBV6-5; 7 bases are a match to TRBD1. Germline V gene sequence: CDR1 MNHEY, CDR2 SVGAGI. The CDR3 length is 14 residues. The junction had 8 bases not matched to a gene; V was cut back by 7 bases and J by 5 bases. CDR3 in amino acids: CASKDDRAYQPQHF. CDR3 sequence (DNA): TGTGCCAGCAAAGACGACAGGGCCTATCAGCCCCAGCATTTT.

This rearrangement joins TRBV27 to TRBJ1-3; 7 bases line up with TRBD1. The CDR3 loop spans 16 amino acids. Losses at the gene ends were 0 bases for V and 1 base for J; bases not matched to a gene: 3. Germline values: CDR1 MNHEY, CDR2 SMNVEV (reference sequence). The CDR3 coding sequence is TGTGCCAGCAGTTTATCAGCGACAGGGTCTGGAAACACCATATATTTT. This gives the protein CASSLSATGSGNTIYF.

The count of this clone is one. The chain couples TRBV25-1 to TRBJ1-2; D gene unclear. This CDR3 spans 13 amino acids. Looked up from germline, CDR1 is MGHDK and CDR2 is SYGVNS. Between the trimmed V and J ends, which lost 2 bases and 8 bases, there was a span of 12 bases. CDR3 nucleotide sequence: TGTGCCAGCAGTGAACAAGCCGTTGCAGGCTACACCTTC. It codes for CASSEQAVAGYTF.

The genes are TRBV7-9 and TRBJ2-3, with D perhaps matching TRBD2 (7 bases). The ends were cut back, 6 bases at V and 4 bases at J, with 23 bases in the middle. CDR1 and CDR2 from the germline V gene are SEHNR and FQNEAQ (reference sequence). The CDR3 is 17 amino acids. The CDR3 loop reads CASSPKSAGAPSDTQYF. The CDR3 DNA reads TGTGCCAGCAGTCCAAAGTCGGCGGGGGCCCCGTCAGATACGCAGTATTTT.

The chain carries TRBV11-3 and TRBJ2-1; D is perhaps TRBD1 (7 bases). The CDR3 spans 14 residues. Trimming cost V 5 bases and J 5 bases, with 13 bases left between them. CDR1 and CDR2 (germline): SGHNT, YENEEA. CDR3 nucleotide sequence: TGTGCCAGCAGCGGGGACAGACTAGACAATGAGCAGTTCTTC. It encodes CASSGDRLDNEQFF.

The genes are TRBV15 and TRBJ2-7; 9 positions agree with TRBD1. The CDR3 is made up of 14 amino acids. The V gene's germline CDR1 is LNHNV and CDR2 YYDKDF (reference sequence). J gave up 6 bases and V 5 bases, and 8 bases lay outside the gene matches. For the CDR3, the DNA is TGTGCCACCAGCTTGGACAGGGGAACGGGCGAGCAGTACTTC. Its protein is CATSLDRGTGEQYF.

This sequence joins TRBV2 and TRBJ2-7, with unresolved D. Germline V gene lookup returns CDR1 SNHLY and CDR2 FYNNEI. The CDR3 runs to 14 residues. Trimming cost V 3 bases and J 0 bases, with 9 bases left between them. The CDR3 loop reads CASSDPAVSYEQYF. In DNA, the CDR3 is TGTGCCAGCAGTGATCCCGCGGTCTCCTACGAGCAGTACTTC.

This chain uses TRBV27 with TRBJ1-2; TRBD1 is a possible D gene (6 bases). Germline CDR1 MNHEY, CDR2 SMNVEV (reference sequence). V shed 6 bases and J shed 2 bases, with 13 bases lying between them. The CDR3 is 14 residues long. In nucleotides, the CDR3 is TGTGCCAGCAGATTACAGGGTTCAAACTATGGCTACACCTTC. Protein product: CASRLQGSNYGYTF.

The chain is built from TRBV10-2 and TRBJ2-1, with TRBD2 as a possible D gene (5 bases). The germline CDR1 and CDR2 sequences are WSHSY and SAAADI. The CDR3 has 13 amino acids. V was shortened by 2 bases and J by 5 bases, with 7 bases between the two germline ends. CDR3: CASSERRNNEQFF. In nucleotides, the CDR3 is TGCGCCAGCAGTGAGAGGAGGAACAATGAGCAGTTCTTC.

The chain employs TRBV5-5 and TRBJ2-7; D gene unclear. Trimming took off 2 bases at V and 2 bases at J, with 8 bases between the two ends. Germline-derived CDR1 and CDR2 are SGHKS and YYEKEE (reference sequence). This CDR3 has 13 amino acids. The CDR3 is CASSFGIAYEQYV. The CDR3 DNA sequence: TGTGCCAGCAGCTTCGGTATCGCCTACGAGCAGTACGTC.

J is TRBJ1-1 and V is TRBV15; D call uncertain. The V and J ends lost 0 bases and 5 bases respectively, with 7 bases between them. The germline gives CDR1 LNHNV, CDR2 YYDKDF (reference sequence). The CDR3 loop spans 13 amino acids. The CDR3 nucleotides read TGTGCCACCAGCAGAGATACGGGAACTGAAGCTTTCTTT. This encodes CATSRDTGTEAFF.

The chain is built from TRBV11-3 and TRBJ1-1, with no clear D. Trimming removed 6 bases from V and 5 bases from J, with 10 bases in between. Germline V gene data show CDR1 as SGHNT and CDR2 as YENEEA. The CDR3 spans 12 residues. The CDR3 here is CASSQSQTEAFF. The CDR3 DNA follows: TGTGCCAGCAGTCAGTCCCAGACTGAAGCTTTCTTT.

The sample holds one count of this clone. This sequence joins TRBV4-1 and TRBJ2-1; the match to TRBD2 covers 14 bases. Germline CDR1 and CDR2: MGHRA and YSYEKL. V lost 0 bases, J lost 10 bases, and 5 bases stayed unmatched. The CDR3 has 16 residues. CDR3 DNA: TGCGCCAGCAGCCAAGATCGACTAGCGGGGGGGGAGGAGCAGTTCTTC. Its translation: CASSQDRLAGGEEQFF.

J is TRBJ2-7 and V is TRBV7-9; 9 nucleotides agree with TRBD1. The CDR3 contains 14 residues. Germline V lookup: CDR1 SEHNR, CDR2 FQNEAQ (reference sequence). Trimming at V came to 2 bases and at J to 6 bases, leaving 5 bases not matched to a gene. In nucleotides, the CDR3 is TGTGCCAGCAGCTTACTGGACAGGGGCGGCGAGCAGTACTTC. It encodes CASSLLDRGGEQYF.

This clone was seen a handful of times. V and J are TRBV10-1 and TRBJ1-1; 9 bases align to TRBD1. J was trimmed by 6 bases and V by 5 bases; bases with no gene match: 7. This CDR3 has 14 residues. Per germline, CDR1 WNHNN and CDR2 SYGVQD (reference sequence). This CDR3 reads CASSSRQGVAEAFF. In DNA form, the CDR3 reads TGCGCCAGCAGTTCCCGACAGGGGGTGGCTGAAGCTTTCTTT.

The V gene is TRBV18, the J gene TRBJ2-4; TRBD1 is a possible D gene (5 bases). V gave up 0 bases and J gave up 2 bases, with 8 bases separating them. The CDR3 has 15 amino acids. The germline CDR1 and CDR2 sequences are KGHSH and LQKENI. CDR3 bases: TGTGCCAGCTCACCACCAAGGACAACCAAAAACATTCAGTACTTC. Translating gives CASSPPRTTKNIQYF.

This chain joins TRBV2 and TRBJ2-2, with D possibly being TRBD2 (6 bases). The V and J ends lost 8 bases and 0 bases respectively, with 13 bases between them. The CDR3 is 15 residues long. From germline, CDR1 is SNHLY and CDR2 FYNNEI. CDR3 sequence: CASGGSAANTGELFF. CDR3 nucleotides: TGTGCCAGCGGGGGGTCGGCAGCGAACACCGGGGAGCTGTTTTTT.

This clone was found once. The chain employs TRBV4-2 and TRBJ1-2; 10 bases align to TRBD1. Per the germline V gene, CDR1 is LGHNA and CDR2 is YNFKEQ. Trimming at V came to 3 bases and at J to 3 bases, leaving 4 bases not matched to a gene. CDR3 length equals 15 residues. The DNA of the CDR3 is TGTGCCAGCAGCCACCCCGGGACAGGGGACTATGGCTACACCTTC. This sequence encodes CASSHPGTGDYGYTF.

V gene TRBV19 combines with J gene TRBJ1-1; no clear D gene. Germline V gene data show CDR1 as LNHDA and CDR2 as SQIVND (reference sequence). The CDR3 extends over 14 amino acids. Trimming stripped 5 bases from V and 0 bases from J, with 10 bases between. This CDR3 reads CASSLRELNTEAFF. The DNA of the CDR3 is TGTGCCAGTAGTTTAAGAGAGTTGAACACTGAAGCTTTCTTT.

The CDR3 region is CASSLSDREQFF. CDR3 nucleotide sequence: TGTGCCAGCTCCCTCTCTGATCGGGAGCAGTTCTTC. This chain uses TRBV18 with TRBJ2-1; D ambiguous. Trimming left V 6 bases short and J 10 bases short, with 13 bases between. The CDR3 consists of 12 residues. Germline CDR1 reads KGHSH; CDR2 reads LQKENI.

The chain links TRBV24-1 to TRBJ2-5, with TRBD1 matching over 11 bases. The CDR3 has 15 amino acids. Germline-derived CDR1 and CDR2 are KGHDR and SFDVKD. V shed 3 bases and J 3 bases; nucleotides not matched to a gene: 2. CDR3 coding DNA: TGTGCCACCAGTGATCCGGGACAGGGGGAAGAGACCCAGTACTTC. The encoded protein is CATSDPGQGEETQYF.